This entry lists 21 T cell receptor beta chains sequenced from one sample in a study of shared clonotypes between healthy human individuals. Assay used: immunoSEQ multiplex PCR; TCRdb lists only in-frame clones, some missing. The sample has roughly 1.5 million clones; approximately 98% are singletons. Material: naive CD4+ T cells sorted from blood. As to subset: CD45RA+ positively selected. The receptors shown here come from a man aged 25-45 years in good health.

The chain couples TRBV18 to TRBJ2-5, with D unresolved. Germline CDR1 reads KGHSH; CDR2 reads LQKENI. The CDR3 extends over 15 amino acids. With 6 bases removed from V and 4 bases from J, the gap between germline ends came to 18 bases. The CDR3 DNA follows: TGTGCCAGCTCGGATGCATGGCAATTAAGAGAGACCCAGTACTTC. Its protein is CASSDAWQLRETQYF. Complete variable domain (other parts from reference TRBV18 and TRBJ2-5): NAGVMQNPRHLVRRRGQEARLRCSPMKGHSHVYWYRQLPEEGLKFMVYLQKENIIDESGMPKERFSAEFPKEGPSILRIQQVVRGDSAAYFCASSDAWQLRETQYFGPGTRLLVL.

The CDR3 DNA reads TGCGCCAGCAGCCACGTCGCGGGCGGAGAAAACATTCAGTACTTC. Its translation is CASSHVAGGENIQYF. The V gene is TRBV4-1, the J gene TRBJ2-4; perhaps TRBD2 as D (5 bases). The V gene's germline CDR1 is MGHRA and CDR2 YSYEKL. This CDR3 spans 15 amino acids. V gave up 3 bases and J gave up 5 bases, with 14 bases separating them.

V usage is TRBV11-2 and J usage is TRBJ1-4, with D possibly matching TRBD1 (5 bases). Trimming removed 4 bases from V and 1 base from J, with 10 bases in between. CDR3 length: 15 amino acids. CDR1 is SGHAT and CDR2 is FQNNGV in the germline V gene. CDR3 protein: CASSSNGGTNEKLFF. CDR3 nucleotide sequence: TGTGCCAGCAGCTCCAATGGGGGAACTAATGAAAAACTGTTTTTT.

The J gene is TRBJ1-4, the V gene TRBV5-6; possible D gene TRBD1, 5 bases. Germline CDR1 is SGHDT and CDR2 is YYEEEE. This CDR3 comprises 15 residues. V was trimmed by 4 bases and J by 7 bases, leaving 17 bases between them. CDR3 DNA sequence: TGTGCCAGCAGCGGGAGAACGGGGCTAGGTGAAAAACTGTTTTTT. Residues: CASSGRTGLGEKLFF. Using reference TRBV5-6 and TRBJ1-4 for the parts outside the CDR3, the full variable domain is DAGVTQSPTHLIKTRGQQVTLRCSPKSGHDTVSWYQQALGQGPQFIFQYYEEEERQRGNFPDRFSGHQFPNYSSELNVNALLLGDSALYLCASSGRTGLGEKLFFGSGTQLSVL.

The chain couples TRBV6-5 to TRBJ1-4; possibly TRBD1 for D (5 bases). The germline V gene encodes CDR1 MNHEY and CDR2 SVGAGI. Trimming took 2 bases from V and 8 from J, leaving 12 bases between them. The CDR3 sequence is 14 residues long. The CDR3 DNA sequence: TGTGCCAGCAGTTACAGCCGGGGGAGCGAAAAACTGTTTTTT. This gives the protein CASSYSRGSEKLFF.

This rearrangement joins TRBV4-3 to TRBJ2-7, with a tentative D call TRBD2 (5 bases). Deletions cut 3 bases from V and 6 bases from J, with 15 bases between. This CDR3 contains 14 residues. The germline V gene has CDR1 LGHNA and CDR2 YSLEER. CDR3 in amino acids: CASSHRPPGGEQYF. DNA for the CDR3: TGCGCCAGCAGCCACCGCCCACCAGGAGGCGAGCAGTACTTC.

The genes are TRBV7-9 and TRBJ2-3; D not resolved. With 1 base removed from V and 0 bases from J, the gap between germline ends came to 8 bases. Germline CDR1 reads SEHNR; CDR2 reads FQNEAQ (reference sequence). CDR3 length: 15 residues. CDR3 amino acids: CASSLELVSTDTQYF. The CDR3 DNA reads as TGTGCCAGCAGCTTAGAGTTAGTTAGCACAGATACGCAGTATTTT.

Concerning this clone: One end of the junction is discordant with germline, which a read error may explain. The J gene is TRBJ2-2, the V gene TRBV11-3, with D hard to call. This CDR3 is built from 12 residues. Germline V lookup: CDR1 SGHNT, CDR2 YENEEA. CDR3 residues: CASTLRTGELFF. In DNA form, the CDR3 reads TGTGCCAGCACCTTAAGGACCGGGGAGCTGTTTTTT.

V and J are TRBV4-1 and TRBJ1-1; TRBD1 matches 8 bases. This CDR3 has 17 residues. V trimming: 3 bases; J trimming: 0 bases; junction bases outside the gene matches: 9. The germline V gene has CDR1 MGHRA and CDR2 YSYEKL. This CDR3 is CASSHPGTGMMNTEAFF. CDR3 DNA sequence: TGCGCCAGCAGCCACCCCGGGACAGGAATGATGAACACTGAAGCTTTCTTT.

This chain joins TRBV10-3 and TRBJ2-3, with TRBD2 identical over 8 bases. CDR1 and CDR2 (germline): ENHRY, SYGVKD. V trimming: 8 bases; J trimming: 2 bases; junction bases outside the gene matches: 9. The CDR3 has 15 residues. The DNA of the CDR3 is TGTGCCATCGCTCCGGGGGGGTCTTTCACAGATACGCAGTATTTT. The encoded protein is CAIAPGGSFTDTQYF.

The CDR3 spells CASSYRGRVKGQPQHF. CDR3 nucleotides: TGTGCCAGCAGTTACCGGGGGAGGGTAAAAGGACAGCCCCAGCATTTT. The chain couples TRBV6-6 to TRBJ1-5, with TRBD1 as a possible D gene (5 bases). Trimming pared 2 bases from V and 7 bases from J, leaving 18 bases between. This CDR3 spans 16 amino acids. Germline CDR1 reads MNHNY; CDR2 reads SVGAGI (reference sequence).

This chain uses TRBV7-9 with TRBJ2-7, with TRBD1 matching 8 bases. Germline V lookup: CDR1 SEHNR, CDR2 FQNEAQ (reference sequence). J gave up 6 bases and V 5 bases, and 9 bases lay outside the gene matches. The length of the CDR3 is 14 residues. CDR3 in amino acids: CASSLTGALSEQYF. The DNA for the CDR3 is TGTGCCAGCAGCCTGACAGGGGCTTTAAGCGAGCAGTACTTC.

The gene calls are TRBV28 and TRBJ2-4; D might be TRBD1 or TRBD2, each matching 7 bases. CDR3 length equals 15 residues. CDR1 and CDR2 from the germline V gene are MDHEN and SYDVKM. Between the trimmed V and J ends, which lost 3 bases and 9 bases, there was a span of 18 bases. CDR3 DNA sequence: TGTGCCAGCAGTTTTCAGGGGGGGAAAGTTAGCATTCAGTACTTC. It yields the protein CASSFQGGKVSIQYF.

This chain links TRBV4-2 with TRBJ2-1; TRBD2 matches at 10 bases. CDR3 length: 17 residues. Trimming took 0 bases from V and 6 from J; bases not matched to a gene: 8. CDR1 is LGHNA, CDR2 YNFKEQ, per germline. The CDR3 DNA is TGTGCCAGCAGCCAAGATGGGGCTAGCGGGAGATTCAATGAGCAGTTCTTC. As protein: CASSQDGASGRFNEQFF.

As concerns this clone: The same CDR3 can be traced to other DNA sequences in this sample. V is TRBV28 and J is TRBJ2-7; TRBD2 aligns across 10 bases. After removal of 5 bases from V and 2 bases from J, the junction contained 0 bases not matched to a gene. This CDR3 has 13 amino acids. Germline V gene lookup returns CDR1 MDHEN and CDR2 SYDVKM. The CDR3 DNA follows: TGTGCCAGCAGTCTAGCGGGAGCCTACGAGCAGTACTTC. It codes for CASSLAGAYEQYF.

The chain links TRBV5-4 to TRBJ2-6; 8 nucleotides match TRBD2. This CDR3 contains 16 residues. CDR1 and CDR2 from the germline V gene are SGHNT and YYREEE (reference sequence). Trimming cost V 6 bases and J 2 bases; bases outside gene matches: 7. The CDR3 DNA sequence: TGTGCCAGCACCATCCAGCGGGGGCCTGGGGCCAACGTCCTGACTTTC. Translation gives CASTIQRGPGANVLTF.

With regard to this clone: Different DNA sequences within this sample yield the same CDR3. This chain's CDR3 is CASSLGGHTDTQYF. The CDR3 DNA reads TGCGCCAGCAGCTTGGGGGGCCACACAGATACGCAGTATTTT. The rearrangement uses TRBV5-1 and TRBJ2-3; weak D call: TRBD1 (5 bases). This CDR3 has 14 residues. Trimming took 0 bases from V and 2 from J, leaving 7 bases between them. Germline V gene data show CDR1 as SGHRS and CDR2 as YFSETQ. The variable domain in full, with the rest retrieved from reference TRBV5-1 and TRBJ2-3, is KAGVTQTPRYLIKTRGQQVTLSCSPISGHRSVSWYQQTPGQGLQFLFEYFSETQRNKGNFPGRFSGRQFSNSRSEMNVSTLELGDSALYLCASSLGGHTDTQYFGPGTRLTVL.

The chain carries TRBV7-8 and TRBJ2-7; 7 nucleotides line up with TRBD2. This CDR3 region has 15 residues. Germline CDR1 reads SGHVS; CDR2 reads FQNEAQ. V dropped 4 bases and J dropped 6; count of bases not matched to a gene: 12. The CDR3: CASSSQLPTSSEQYF. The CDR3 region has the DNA TGTGCCAGCAGCTCTCAACTCCCGACTAGCTCCGAGCAGTACTTC. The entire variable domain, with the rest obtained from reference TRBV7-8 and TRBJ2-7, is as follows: GAGVSQSPRYKVAKRGQDVALRCDPISGHVSLFWYQQALGQGPEFLTYFQNEAQLDKSGLPSDRFFAERPEGSVSTLKIQRTQQEDSAVYLCASSSQLPTSSEQYFGPGTRLTVT.

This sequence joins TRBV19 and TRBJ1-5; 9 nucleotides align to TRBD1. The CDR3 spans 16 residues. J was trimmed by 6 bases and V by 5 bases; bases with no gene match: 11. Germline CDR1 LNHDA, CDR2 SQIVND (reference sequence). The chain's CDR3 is CASSLYGGQGRQPQHF. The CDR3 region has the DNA TGTGCCAGTAGTCTTTATGGGGGACAGGGACGTCAGCCCCAGCATTTT.

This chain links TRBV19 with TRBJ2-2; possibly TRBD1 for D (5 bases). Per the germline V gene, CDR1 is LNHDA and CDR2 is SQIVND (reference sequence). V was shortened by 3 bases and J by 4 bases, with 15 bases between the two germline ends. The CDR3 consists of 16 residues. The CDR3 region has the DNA TGTGCCAGTAGTATGCATCCAGGGCGCGGCACCGGGGAGCTGTTTTTT. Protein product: CASSMHPGRGTGELFF.

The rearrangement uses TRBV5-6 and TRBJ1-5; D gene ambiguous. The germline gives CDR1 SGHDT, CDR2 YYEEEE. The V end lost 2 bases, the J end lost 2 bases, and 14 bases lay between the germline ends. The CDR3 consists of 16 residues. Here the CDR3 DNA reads TGTGCCAGCAGCTTATCGGGTGGGCTTGGCAATCAGCCCCAGCATTTT. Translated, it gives CASSLSGGLGNQPQHF.